The rows below give T cell receptor beta chains drawn from one sample of a study of siplizumab effects on memory and regulatory T cells. Assay used: immunoSEQ multiplex PCR; TCRdb lists only in-frame clones, some missing. The data contain about 72,000 clones, roughly nine tenths of them singletons. The source material was CD8+ T cells sorted from blood. The source is a human donor in good health. Both conserved end residues are part of each CDR3. D genes are given only for firm matches.

length: 13; J: TRBJ2-1; V: TRBV7-9; D: .; DNA: TGTGCCAGCAGCCCCGACTACCTCAATGAGCAGTTCTTC; CDR3: CASSPDYLNEQFF
length: 15; J: TRBJ2-1; V: TRBV27; D: TRBD2; DNA: TGTGCCAGCAGTTTATCGAGCGGGGGCTACAATGAGCAGTTCTTC; CDR3: CASSLSSGGYNEQFF
length: 15; J: TRBJ2-7; V: TRBV4-1; D: .; DNA: TGCGCCAGCAGCCCATACGGAAGCGCACCCTACGAGCAGTACTTC; CDR3: CASSPYGSAPYEQYF
length: 14; J: TRBJ2-7; V: TRBV7-9; D: TRBD1; DNA: TGTGCCAGCAGCTTCGGGACAGGGGGCTTCGAGCAGTACTTC; CDR3: CASSFGTGGFEQYF
length: 12; J: TRBJ2-7; V: TRBV7-9; D: .; DNA: TGTGCCAGCAGCTTGGCCCCCTACGAGCAGTACTTC; CDR3: CASSLAPYEQYF
length: 13; J: TRBJ2-7; V: TRBV11-3; D: .; DNA: TGTGCCACCACCCTGAGGGATTCCTACGAGCAGTACTTC; CDR3: CATTLRDSYEQYF
length: 15; J: TRBJ2-5; V: TRBV19; D: .; DNA: TGTGCCAGTAGTATAGGGACAGTCGCGGGCGAGACCCAGTACTTC; CDR3: CASSIGTVAGETQYF
length: 15; J: TRBJ2-7; V: TRBV29-1; D: TRBD2; DNA: TGCAGCGTTGGAAGTTATCGGGGGGGACTCTACGAGCAGTACTTC; CDR3: CSVGSYRGGLYEQYF
length: 15; J: TRBJ2-7; V: TRBV7-6; D: TRBD2; DNA: TGTGCCAGCAGCCGCTTAGCGGGCCCTTCGTACGAGCAGTACTTC; CDR3: CASSRLAGPSYEQYF
length: 16; J: TRBJ1-1; V: TRBV21-1; D: .; DNA: TGTGCCAGGGGGACCCTGAAGGGCTTTATGAACACTGAAGCTTTCTTT; CDR3: CARGTLKGFMNTEAFF
length: 17; J: TRBJ2-5; V: TRBV12-5; D: TRBD2; DNA: TGTGCTAGTGGTTTGGTACTCGCGGGAGAAGTCCAAGAGACCCAGTACTTC; CDR3: CASGLVLAGEVQETQYF
length: 16; J: TRBJ2-1; V: TRBV19; D: TRBD2; DNA: TGTGCCAGTACCCCTAGCGGGTTCAGCTCCTACAATGAGCAGTTCTTC; CDR3: CASTPSGFSSYNEQFF
length: 15; J: TRBJ1-2; V: TRBV6-6; D: .; DNA: TGTGCCAGCACCCACGTTGGGGGGGGCGTCAATGGCTACACCTTC; CDR3: CASTHVGGGVNGYTF
length: 15; J: TRBJ2-6; V: TRBV12-5; D: .; DNA: TGTGCTAGTGGTCTTTCTATGTCTGGGGCCAACGTCCTGACTTTC; CDR3: CASGLSMSGANVLTF
length: 13; J: TRBJ2-3; V: TRBV19; D: .; DNA: TGTGCCAGTAGTTGGGGGGGCACAGATACGCAGTATTTT; CDR3: CASSWGGTDTQYF
length: 16; J: TRBJ2-2; V: TRBV6-1; D: TRBD2; DNA: TGTGCCAGCAGTGAACCCGTAGTAGCGGGAGCCGGGGAGCTGTTTTTT; CDR3: CASSEPVVAGAGELFF
length: 13; J: TRBJ2-1; V: TRBV7-7; D: .; DNA: TGTGCCAGCAGCATAGGGGGGGCAGAAGAGCAGTTCTTC; CDR3: CASSIGGAEEQFF
length: 14; J: TRBJ2-7; V: TRBV7-9; D: TRBD1; DNA: TGTGCCAGCAGCCCCCGGGACAGCTCCTACGAGCAGTACTTC; CDR3: CASSPRDSSYEQYF
length: 16; J: TRBJ1-6; V: TRBV10-3; D: .; DNA: TGTGCCATCAGTGCCCCACCAGGGGTTGGGGACTCACCCCTCCACTTT; CDR3: CAISAPPGVGDSPLHF
length: 15; J: TRBJ2-7; V: TRBV19; D: TRBD1; DNA: TGTGCCAGTAGTATCGGACAGGGGAGTAGGGCCGAGCAGTACTTC; CDR3: CASSIGQGSRAEQYF
length: 13; J: TRBJ2-7; V: TRBV19; D: .; DNA: TGTGCCAGTAGTATTTCGGCGACGGGGGAGCAGTACTTC; CDR3: CASSISATGEQYF
length: 14; J: TRBJ2-3; V: TRBV5-4; D: TRBD2; DNA: TGTGCCAGCAGCGCAGGGACTACCTCGCAAGGGCAGTATTTT; CDR3: CASSAGTTSQGQYF
length: 21; J: TRBJ1-5; V: TRBV18; D: TRBD1; DNA: TGTGCCAGCTCACCCGTCCCGGGACAGGGGTCCCCTATAGGGAGCAATCAGCCCCAGCATTTT; CDR3: CASSPVPGQGSPIGSNQPQHF
length: 13; J: TRBJ2-1; V: TRBV4-2; D: .; DNA: TGTGCCAGCAGCTCAGGGGTGAGAAATGAGCAGTTCTTC; CDR3: CASSSGVRNEQFF
length: 16; J: TRBJ1-1; V: TRBV5-5; D: .; DNA: TGTGCCAGCAGCTTGGTGGCATGGGGTTCAAGCACTGAAGCTTTCTTT; CDR3: CASSLVAWGSSTEAFF
length: 12; J: TRBJ2-7; V: TRBV2; D: TRBD1; DNA: TGTGCCCGACAGGGAAATGGCTCCGAGCAGTACTTC; CDR3: CARQGNGSEQYF
length: 13; J: TRBJ2-2; V: TRBV29-1; D: TRBD1; DNA: TGCAGCGTTAGGGACAGTATTAACGGGGAGCTGTTTTTT; CDR3: CSVRDSINGELFF
length: 13; J: TRBJ1-2; V: TRBV13; D: .; DNA: TGTGCCAGCAGCATGGGTAATAACTATGGCTACACCTTC; CDR3: CASSMGNNYGYTF
length: 15; J: TRBJ1-2; V: TRBV27; D: TRBD1; DNA: TGTGCCAGCAGTTGGGCAGGGGGTACTATTTATGGCTACACCTTC; CDR3: CASSWAGGTIYGYTF